This TCR beta chain was captured by sequencing in a study of blood T cell repertoires in COVID-19. Study at large: Researchers got acute and convalescent COVID-19 samples from the United States, Italy and Spain. PBMCs, B-cell-depleted T cells, or T cells were the source of the cDNA or gDNA that made up the material.

As handled by the study authors: Amplification of reference gene primers was used by the study to estimate nucleated cell counts. Here immunoSEQ multiplex PCR was the method, and the copy in TCRdb shows in-frame clones only, minus some. V and J calls plus clone size are reproduced from that table; the DNA served to infer D and trimming. Seen here are about 60,000 clones, around four fifths observed once, and the top ten hold about 9.4%. The ends were cut back, 6 bases at V and 0 bases at J, with 5 bases in the middle. The CDR3 consists of 12 residues. The germline V gene encodes CDR1 SNHLY and CDR2 FYNNEI. Patients in Seattle were enrolled during active infection, then followed longitudinally.

This chain uses TRBV2 with TRBJ2-5; D is uncertain. This TCR derives from a man aged 30 to 39 with COVID-19, enrolled during active disease. The sample consisted of peripheral blood. CDR3 loop: CASRSDQETQYF. The CDR3 DNA sequence: TGTGCCAGCAGGTCGGACCAAGAGACCCAGTACTTC.